The rows below give T cell receptor beta chains drawn from one sample of a study of Ad26.COV2.S vaccination and SARS-CoV-2 variants. TCRdb's table, derived via immunoSEQ multiplex PCR, lists solely in-frame clones and lacks some. The sample has around 300,000 clones; less than 90% are singletons. Sequencing used peripheral blood, obtained in a trial of Ad26.COV2.S vaccine versus placebo. The origin of the receptors is a person aged 18-60 years who received the Ad26.COV2.S COVID-19 vaccine or a placebo. Both conserved end residues are part of each CDR3. The D gene is left open where the match is weak. Size is omitted from some rows. Given values are once, few, many or a class for expanded clones.

size: .; D: TRBD2; V: TRBV7-8; J: TRBJ2-1; DNA: TGTGCCAGCAGCACCCTGGGAAGCGGGAGAGGAAATGAGCAGTTCTTC; CDR3: CASSTLGSGRGNEQFF
size: few; D: .; V: TRBV19; J: TRBJ2-7; DNA: TGTGCCAGTAGTACCGGTTACGAGCAGTACTTC; CDR3: CASSTGYEQYF
size: .; D: TRBD2; V: TRBV28; J: TRBJ2-4; DNA: TGTGCCAGCAGTTTAGATAAGCGGGGGGGCCCGGTCAGGGACATTCAGTACTTC; CDR3: CASSLDKRGGPVRDIQYF
size: .; D: .; V: TRBV5-1; J: TRBJ1-2; DNA: TGCGCCAGCAGCTTGGGCACAGAATTCTATGGCTACACCTTC; CDR3: CASSLGTEFYGYTF
size: .; D: TRBD1; V: TRBV6-1; J: TRBJ1-6; DNA: TGTGCCAGCAGTGAATCCCCGACAGGGGTAAATTCACCCCTCCACTTT; CDR3: CASSESPTGVNSPLHF
size: once; D: TRBD1; V: TRBV7-8; J: TRBJ2-1; DNA: TGTGCCAGCAGCTGGGGACAGGGCGATGAGCAGTTCTTC; CDR3: CASSWGQGDEQFF
size: .; D: .; V: TRBV19; J: TRBJ2-5; DNA: TGTGCCAGTAGATCGAAGGAGGCCAGTCAGTACTTC; CDR3: CASRSKEASQYF
size: .; D: .; V: TRBV4-3; J: TRBJ1-6; DNA: TGCGCCAGCAGCCAAGATGAGGGGGGAAATTCACCCCTCCACTTT; CDR3: CASSQDEGGNSPLHF
size: .; D: .; V: TRBV6-5; J: TRBJ1-6; DNA: TGTGCCAGCAGATCCACTCGGGGGGTCTCACCCCTCCACTTT; CDR3: CASRSTRGVSPLHF
size: .; D: .; V: TRBV7-2; J: TRBJ2-7; DNA: TGTGCCAGCACCGCGGGCCTCTCCTACGAGCAGTACTTC; CDR3: CASTAGLSYEQYF
size: once; D: TRBD2; V: TRBV27; J: TRBJ2-7; DNA: TGTGCCAGCAGCCCTAGCGGGACCGGCCGGGAGCAGTACTTC; CDR3: CASSPSGTGREQYF
size: .; D: TRBD2; V: TRBV27; J: TRBJ2-7; DNA: TGTGCCAGCAGTCTGGTAGCGGGAGGGCCGGGAGAGCAGTACTTC; CDR3: CASSLVAGGPGEQYF
size: .; D: TRBD1; V: TRBV29-1; J: TRBJ2-4; DNA: TGCAGCGTTGACGCAGGGACAGCGTTAAACATTCAGTACTTC; CDR3: CSVDAGTALNIQYF
size: .; D: TRBD1; V: TRBV28; J: TRBJ2-6; DNA: TGTGCCAGCAGTTCTTGGACAGGGAGCCCTACCGTCCTGACTTTC; CDR3: CASSSWTGSPTVLTF
size: few; D: TRBD1; V: TRBV13; J: TRBJ2-7; DNA: TGTGCCAGCAGCTATACTCGGACAGGGCTCTACGAGCAGTACTTC; CDR3: CASSYTRTGLYEQYF
size: .; D: TRBD2; V: TRBV3-1/TRBV3-2; J: TRBJ2-1; DNA: TGTGCCAGCAGCTCCCCGGGCGGGAGGGCCGGGATCAATGAGCAGTTCTTC; CDR3: CASSSPGGRAGINEQFF
size: .; D: TRBD1; V: TRBV29-1; J: TRBJ2-7; DNA: TGCAGCGTCGCCTTTGGGACAGCCTTTCGCGAGCAGTACTTC; CDR3: CSVAFGTAFREQYF
size: .; D: TRBD1; V: TRBV2; J: TRBJ1-2; DNA: TGTGCCAGCAGACATGGACAGGGAGAAGTCTATGGCTACACCTTC; CDR3: CASRHGQGEVYGYTF
size: once; D: .; V: TRBV7-2; J: TRBJ2-7; DNA: TGTGCCAGCAGCTTTTTGTCCGAGGGAATCTACGAGCAGTACTTC; CDR3: CASSFLSEGIYEQYF
size: .; D: .; V: TRBV28; J: TRBJ1-1; DNA: TGTGCCAGCAGGCTTCTGAACACTGAAGCTTTCTTT; CDR3: CASRLLNTEAFF
size: .; D: .; V: TRBV5-1; J: TRBJ2-5; DNA: TGCGCCAGCAGCTCCTTTCAAGAGACCCAGTACTTC; CDR3: CASSSFQETQYF
size: once; D: TRBD1; V: TRBV7-2; J: TRBJ2-3; DNA: TGTGCCAGCAGCGCACTACCAGGGGGCTTGGGCACAGATACGCAGTATTTT; CDR3: CASSALPGGLGTDTQYF
size: .; D: .; V: TRBV5-4; J: TRBJ2-7; DNA: TGTGCCAGCAGCCGGCGGGAAGACCACGAGCAGTACTTC; CDR3: CASSRREDHEQYF
size: .; D: .; V: TRBV9; J: TRBJ1-3; DNA: TGTGCCAGCAGCCCCCAGGAAAACCGACTATCCATATATTTT; CDR3: CASSPQENRLSIYF
size: once; D: .; V: TRBV2; J: TRBJ2-2; DNA: TGTGCCAGCAGAGTCGGGGGCACCGGGGAGCTGTTTTTT; CDR3: CASRVGGTGELFF
size: once; D: .; V: TRBV5-1; J: TRBJ2-7; DNA: TGCGCCAGCAAAAAACAGGGAGGCGAGCAGTACTTC; CDR3: CASKKQGGEQYF
size: .; D: TRBD2; V: TRBV7-3; J: TRBJ2-1; DNA: TGTGCCAGCAGCATCGGGACTAGCGGAGTCCAGTTCTTC; CDR3: CASSIGTSGVQFF
size: .; D: .; V: TRBV28; J: TRBJ1-2; DNA: TGTGCCAGCAGTTTAGAAAGGGCCTGGCTCTATGGCTACACCTTC; CDR3: CASSLERAWLYGYTF
size: .; D: .; V: TRBV5-5; J: TRBJ2-7; DNA: TGTGCCAGCAGCTTGGTTCCGCTGACCTACGAGCAGTACTTC; CDR3: CASSLVPLTYEQYF
size: .; D: .; V: TRBV2; J: TRBJ1-1; DNA: TGTGCCAGCAGTGAAGCGCTTGAGAACAGCTTCACTGAAGCTTTCTTT; CDR3: CASSEALENSFTEAFF
size: once; D: TRBD2; V: TRBV11-2; J: TRBJ2-3; DNA: TGTGCCAGCAGCTTTCTCAAGCGGGAGGAGAGGACAGATACGCAGTATTTT; CDR3: CASSFLKREERTDTQYF
size: .; D: TRBD1; V: TRBV27; J: TRBJ2-3; DNA: TGTGCCAGCAGCACCCGGGACAGGTACCCGGATACGCAGTATTTT; CDR3: CASSTRDRYPDTQYF
size: once; D: TRBD1; V: TRBV13; J: TRBJ1-3; DNA: TGTGCCAGCAGCTATACAGGGGGCCGAAACACCATATATTTT; CDR3: CASSYTGGRNTIYF
size: .; D: TRBD2; V: TRBV5-1; J: TRBJ2-3; DNA: TGCGCCAGCAGCTTTGGGCAGGGAGGGCCAGATACGCAGTATTTT; CDR3: CASSFGQGGPDTQYF
size: .; D: TRBD1; V: TRBV18; J: TRBJ1-2; DNA: TGTGCCAGCTCACGCAGCTCCGGGACAGGGGCCTTCTTATTCTATGGCTACACCTTC; CDR3: CASSRSSGTGAFLFYGYTF
size: .; D: .; V: TRBV3-1/TRBV3-2; J: TRBJ2-3; DNA: TGTGCCAGCAGCCAAGAGTCCGTGGATACGCAGTATTTT; CDR3: CASSQESVDTQYF
size: .; D: .; V: TRBV21-1; J: TRBJ2-3; DNA: TGTGCCAGCAGCAAAGTCCCGTCTAGCACAGATACGCAGTATTTT; CDR3: CASSKVPSSTDTQYF
size: few; D: TRBD1; V: TRBV28; J: TRBJ2-7; DNA: TGTGCCAGCAGTCCACAGGGGCGGCCCAGCTACGAGCAGTACTTC; CDR3: CASSPQGRPSYEQYF
size: once; D: TRBD1; V: TRBV6-2/TRBV6-3; J: TRBJ1-4; DNA: TGTGCCAGCAGTCCCCACAGGGGACGGGGGGAAAAACTGTTTTTT; CDR3: CASSPHRGRGEKLFF
size: .; D: .; V: TRBV3-1/TRBV3-2; J: TRBJ1-5; DNA: TGTGCCAGCAGCCACCCAGGGAATCAGCCCCAGCATTTT; CDR3: CASSHPGNQPQHF
size: .; D: .; V: TRBV4-1; J: TRBJ2-1; DNA: TGCGCCAGCAGCCTCTTAGGGGGCGGGAACTCCTACAATGAGCAGTTCTTC; CDR3: CASSLLGGGNSYNEQFF
size: .; D: .; V: TRBV18; J: TRBJ2-3; DNA: TGTGCCAGCTCACGCCGGGACGGGACTTCTCCGCAGTATTTT; CDR3: CASSRRDGTSPQYF
size: .; D: TRBD1; V: TRBV5-1; J: TRBJ2-7; DNA: TGCGCCAGCAGCTTGGGTACAGGGGGCTGGGGCGAGCAGTACTTC; CDR3: CASSLGTGGWGEQYF
size: once; D: .; V: TRBV7-9; J: TRBJ2-1; DNA: TGTGCCAGCAGCTCTACCTTGACAGGAAGTTATGAGCAGTTCTTC; CDR3: CASSSTLTGSYEQFF
size: .; D: .; V: TRBV7-9; J: TRBJ1-1; DNA: TGTGCCAGCAGCTTAGTCCAGGGGTGGCCTGAAGCTTTCTTT; CDR3: CASSLVQGWPEAFF
size: .; D: .; V: TRBV7-2; J: TRBJ1-5; DNA: TGTGCCAGCAGCTTAGAGGTGGTTCCCAATCAGCCCCAGCATTTT; CDR3: CASSLEVVPNQPQHF
size: .; D: .; V: TRBV4-2; J: TRBJ1-6; DNA: TGTGCCAGCAGCCAAGGAGGGAAGGATAATTCACCCCTCCACTTT; CDR3: CASSQGGKDNSPLHF
size: .; D: TRBD1; V: TRBV28; J: TRBJ1-4; DNA: TGTGCCAGCAGTTTACACGGGACAGGGAGTCTAAAACTGTTTTTT; CDR3: CASSLHGTGSLKLFF
size: .; D: .; V: TRBV12-3/TRBV12-4; J: TRBJ2-7; DNA: TGTGCCAGCAGCCTAGACAGGACCTACGAGCAGTACTTC; CDR3: CASSLDRTYEQYF
size: .; D: .; V: TRBV6-5; J: TRBJ1-6; DNA: TGTGCCAGCAGGTTCAACAGGGCCGAGAATTCACCCCTCCACTTT; CDR3: CASRFNRAENSPLHF
size: .; D: .; V: TRBV19; J: TRBJ1-5; DNA: TGTGCCAGTAGTATTCCGGCAGGGATGTCTCAGCCCCAGCATTTT; CDR3: CASSIPAGMSQPQHF
size: .; D: .; V: TRBV4-2; J: TRBJ2-7; DNA: TGTGCCAGCAGCCAAGAGCGGGGTGCTTTTGCCTACGAGCAGTACTTC; CDR3: CASSQERGAFAYEQYF
size: .; D: .; V: TRBV19; J: TRBJ1-6; DNA: TGTGCCAGTAGTCCCCGGGCAGCACCCCTCCACTTT; CDR3: CASSPRAAPLHF
size: .; D: .; V: TRBV10-2; J: TRBJ2-3; DNA: TGCGCCAGTTTTTCCGACAAGCGGGCAAGCACAGATACGCAGTATTTT; CDR3: CASFSDKRASTDTQYF
size: .; D: .; V: TRBV6-2/TRBV6-3; J: TRBJ2-3; DNA: TGTGCCAGCAGTTACGTCTTTTCCACAGATACGCAGTATTTT; CDR3: CASSYVFSTDTQYF
size: .; D: TRBD2; V: TRBV25-1; J: TRBJ2-7; DNA: TGTGCCAGCAGCGCGCGGGGGTCTTTCGAGCAGTACTTC; CDR3: CASSARGSFEQYF
size: .; D: .; V: TRBV7-3; J: TRBJ1-2; DNA: TGTGCCAGCAGCTTAACAGACGAGGGGCCCCTGGGAGGCTACACCTTC; CDR3: CASSLTDEGPLGGYTF
size: .; D: TRBD2; V: TRBV30; J: TRBJ2-7; DNA: TGTGCCTGGAGTTCACGGACTAGTCGTCTGTACTTC; CDR3: CAWSSRTSRLYF